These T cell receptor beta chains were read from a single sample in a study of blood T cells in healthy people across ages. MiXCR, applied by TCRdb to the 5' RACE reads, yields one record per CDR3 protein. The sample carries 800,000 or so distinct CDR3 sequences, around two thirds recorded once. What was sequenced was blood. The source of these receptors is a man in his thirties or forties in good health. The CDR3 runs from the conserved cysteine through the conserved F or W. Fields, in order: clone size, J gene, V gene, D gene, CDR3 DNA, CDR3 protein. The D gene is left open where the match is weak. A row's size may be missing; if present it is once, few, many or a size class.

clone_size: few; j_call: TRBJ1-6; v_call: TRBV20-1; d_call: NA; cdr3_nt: TGCAGTGCTAGGGGTAGGGCGACCACGAATTCACCCCTCCACTTT; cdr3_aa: CSARGRATTNSPLHF
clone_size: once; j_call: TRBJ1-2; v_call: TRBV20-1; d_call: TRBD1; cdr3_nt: TGCAGTGCCGTGGCGGACAGGGCCGGCGGTGGCTACACCTTC; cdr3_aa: CSAVADRAGGGYTF
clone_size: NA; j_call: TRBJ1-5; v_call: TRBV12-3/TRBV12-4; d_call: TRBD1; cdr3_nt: TGTGCCATACGGACAGGGACCAATCAGCCCCAGCATTTT; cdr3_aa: CAIRTGTNQPQHF
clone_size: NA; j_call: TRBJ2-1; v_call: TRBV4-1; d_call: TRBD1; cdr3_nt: TGCGCCAGCAGCCAAAGGACAGGGACATACTACAATGAGCAGTTCTTC; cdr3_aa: CASSQRTGTYYNEQFF
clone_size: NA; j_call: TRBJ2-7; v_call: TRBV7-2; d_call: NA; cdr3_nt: TGTGCCAGCAGCCCCCCCGACTATTACGAGCAGTACTTC; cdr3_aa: CASSPPDYYEQYF
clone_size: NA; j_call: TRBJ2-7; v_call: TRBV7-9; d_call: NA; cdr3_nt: TGTGCCAGCAGCTTAACTGGACGGACCTTATTGGAGCAGTACTTC; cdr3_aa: CASSLTGRTLLEQYF
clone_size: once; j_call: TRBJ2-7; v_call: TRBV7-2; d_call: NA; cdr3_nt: TGTGCCAGCAGCTTAGACTGGACAGTCGGTGAGCAGTACTTC; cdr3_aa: CASSLDWTVGEQYF
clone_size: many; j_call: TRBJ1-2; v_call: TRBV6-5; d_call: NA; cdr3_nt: TGTGCCAGCAGTTACCATCAGGGGAGGGGCTACACCTTC; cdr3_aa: CASSYHQGRGYTF
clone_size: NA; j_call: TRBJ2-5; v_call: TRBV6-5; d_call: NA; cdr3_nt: TGTGCCAGCAGTTACGGCGGGGGCCACCAAGAGACCCAGTACTTC; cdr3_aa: CASSYGGGHQETQYF
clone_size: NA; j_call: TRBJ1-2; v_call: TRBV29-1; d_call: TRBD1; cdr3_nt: TGCAGCGTTGAAGGGGGGGACAGACACTATGGCTACACCTTC; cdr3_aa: CSVEGGDRHYGYTF